Below are 25 T cell receptor beta chains sequenced from a single sample in a study of glioma-infiltrating T cells after dendritic cell vaccination. Some clones are missing from TCRdb's copy, which holds only in-frame ones; the method was immunoSEQ multiplex PCR. Of 85,000 to 110,000 clones listed, roughly 76% were seen once; the top ten hold approximately 12%. The sample in question was blood, obtained before dendritic cell vaccination. Receptors originate from a human donor with glioblastoma.

V usage is TRBV5-6 and J usage is TRBJ1-1; D is ambiguous. Trimming left V 3 bases short and J 0 bases short, with 9 bases between. There are 14 residues in the CDR3. Germline values: CDR1 SGHDT, CDR2 YYEEEE. The CDR3 sequence: CASSWSLMNTEAFF. The CDR3 nucleotides are TGTGCCAGCAGCTGGAGCCTCATGAACACTGAAGCTTTCTTT.

The table lists this clone with a count of one. V gene TRBV18 combines with J gene TRBJ2-7; 7 bases match TRBD1. The germline CDR1 and CDR2 sequences are KGHSH and LQKENI. The CDR3 extends over 16 amino acids. The trim removed 3 bases at V and 3 bases at J, leaving 11 bases unmatched. The chain's CDR3 is CASSPRQGREIYEQYF. CDR3 nucleotide sequence: TGTGCCAGCTCACCCCGACAGGGTCGCGAAATCTACGAGCAGTACTTC. The full variable domain, in which reference TRBV18 and TRBJ2-7 provide the parts outside the CDR3, is NAGVMQNPRHLVRRRGQEARLRCSPMKGHSHVYWYRQLPEEGLKFMVYLQKENIIDESGMPKERFSAEFPKEGPSILRIQQVVRGDSAAYFCASSPRQGREIYEQYFGPGTRLTVT.

The table lists this clone with a few counts. This chain links TRBV6-5 with TRBJ2-7, with TRBD1 matching over 12 bases. V was pared by 7 bases and J by 6 bases, with 7 bases of the junction left unmatched. Germline assignment: CDR1 MNHEY and CDR2 SVGAGI. The CDR3 covers 14 residues. DNA of the CDR3: TGTGCCAGCACAAGGGGGACAGGGGGCCGCGAGCAGTACTTC. Its protein product is CASTRGTGGREQYF.

This clone was detected once. V gene TRBV30 combines with J gene TRBJ2-7; D ambiguous. CDR1 GTSNPN and CDR2 SVGIG come from the germline V gene (reference sequence). This CDR3 contains 15 residues. V dropped 1 base and J dropped 1 base, with 14 bases sitting between them. CDR3 residues: CAWSAPLGPSYEQYF. The CDR3, as DNA: TGTGCCTGGAGTGCCCCCCTAGGTCCGTCCTACGAGCAGTACTTC.

This clone was counted only a few times. This sequence joins TRBV6-1 and TRBJ2-7, with 8 bases aligning to TRBD1. This CDR3 contains 14 residues. V lost 8 bases and J lost 0; bases outside the gene matches: 6. CDR1 is MNHNS and CDR2 is SASEGT in the germline V gene. In DNA form, the CDR3 reads TGTGCCAGCGGAGACAGGGGACTCTCCTACGAGCAGTACTTC. Translated: CASGDRGLSYEQYF.

The V call is TRBV6-6, the J call TRBJ1-2, with a weak D call TRBD1 (6 bases). The germline gives CDR1 MNHNY, CDR2 SVGAGI (reference sequence). The CDR3 runs to 15 residues. Trimming took off 8 bases at V and 6 bases at J, with 22 bases between the two ends. CDR3 residues: CASGGAGPVRDGYTF. The CDR3 DNA is TGTGCCAGCGGGGGGGCGGGCCCCGTTCGGGATGGCTACACCTTC.

The V call is TRBV9, the J call TRBJ2-3, with D unresolved. The CDR3 sequence is 15 residues long. The V end was cut by 0 bases, the J end by 0 bases, with 8 bases between. Germline V gives CDR1 SGDLS, CDR2 YYNGEE. The CDR3 DNA is TGTGCCAGCAGCGTAGATATCACTAGCACAGATACGCAGTATTTT. Translation: CASSVDITSTDTQYF. The variable domain in full, with the rest retrieved from reference TRBV9 and TRBJ2-3, is DSGVTQTPKHLITATGQRVTLRCSPRSGDLSVYWYQQSLDQGLQFLIQYYNGEERAKGNILERFSAQQFPDLHSELNLSSLELGDSALYFCASSVDITSTDTQYFGPGTRLTVL.

The gene calls are TRBV27 and TRBJ2-5, with 10 positions matching TRBD2. The germline gives CDR1 MNHEY, CDR2 SMNVEV (reference sequence). The CDR3 has 16 amino acids. V was pared by 2 bases and J by 2 bases, with 5 bases of the junction left unmatched. In nucleotides, the CDR3 is TGTGCCAGCAGTTTACCCACTAGCGGGGAACAAGAGACCCAGTACTTC. Protein: CASSLPTSGEQETQYF.

The table lists this clone with a count of one. This rearrangement joins TRBV7-8 to TRBJ2-3, with D perhaps TRBD1 (6 bases). The germline V and J ends were trimmed by 6 bases and 0 bases, with 10 bases remaining between them. CDR1 is SGHVS and CDR2 is FQNEAQ in the germline V gene. This CDR3 region has 14 residues. The CDR3 DNA is TGTGCCAGCAGGTCGACAGGAAGCACAGATACGCAGTATTTT. Its protein product is CASRSTGSTDTQYF. Complete variable domain (other parts from reference TRBV7-8 and TRBJ2-3): GAGVSQSPRYKVAKRGQDVALRCDPISGHVSLFWYQQALGQGPEFLTYFQNEAQLDKSGLPSDRFFAERPEGSVSTLKIQRTQQEDSAVYLCASRSTGSTDTQYFGPGTRLTVL.

For this clone: Other DNA variants within this sample encode the same CDR3. The chain is built from TRBV5-1 and TRBJ1-2, with D possibly TRBD1 on 6 matching bases. Trimming removed 0 bases at V and 3 bases at J, with 9 bases between. This CDR3 has 14 residues. In germline, CDR1 is SGHRS, CDR2 YFSETQ. The CDR3 region has the DNA TGCGCCAGCAGCTTGGCCGCAGGGGACTATGGCTACACCTTC. Encoded protein: CASSLAAGDYGYTF.

The V and J genes are TRBV13 and TRBJ2-7; TRBD1 agrees at 11 bases. The germline V gene has CDR1 PRHDT and CDR2 FYEKMQ (reference sequence). The J segment lost 2 bases and the V segment lost 5 bases, leaving 5 bases of the junction unmatched. The CDR3 has 15 residues. CDR3 nucleotides: TGTGCCAGCAGCCCGGGACAGGGGGGTCCCTACGAGCAGTACTTC. It codes for CASSPGQGGPYEQYF.

The chain's CDR3 is CASSLLLTF. The CDR3 DNA is TGTGCCAGCAGCCTACTTCTGACTTTC. This sequence joins TRBV6-5 and TRBJ2-6; D is unresolved. The CDR3 loop spans 9 amino acids. V shed 6 bases and J shed 16 bases, with 7 bases lying between them. The germline gives CDR1 MNHEY, CDR2 SVGAGI.

This clone was observed once. One end of the junction is discordant with germline, which a read error may explain. The chain employs TRBV7-9 and TRBJ2-7; 10 bases match TRBD1. In germline, CDR1 is SEHNR, CDR2 FQNEAQ (reference sequence). CDR3 length: 13 amino acids. The CDR3 reads CAGSLGTGDEQYF. DNA of the CDR3: TGTGCCGGCAGCTTAGGGACAGGGGACGAGCAGTACTTC.

J is TRBJ2-1 and V is TRBV30; 14 positions agree with TRBD2. Germline trimming cut 1 base from V and 10 bases from J; bases unmatched to any gene: 6. Germline CDR1 GTSNPN, CDR2 SVGIG (reference sequence). The CDR3 runs 15 residues. The CDR3 coding sequence is TGTGCCTGGAGTGGCGGACTAGCGGGGGGAGGGGAGCAGTTCTTC. As protein: CAWSGGLAGGGEQFF.

The genes are TRBV19 and TRBJ2-5, with TRBD1 matching 7 bases. Germline-derived CDR1 and CDR2 are LNHDA and SQIVND (reference sequence). V dropped 7 bases and J dropped 1; count of bases not matched to a gene: 12. The CDR3 has 16 amino acids. CDR3 residues: CASTGPRTGTQETQYF. DNA of the CDR3: TGTGCCAGTACCGGTCCCCGGACAGGTACCCAAGAGACCCAGTACTTC.

CDR3 amino acids: CAWSSSRDRGDQETQYF. The CDR3 nucleotides read TGTGCCTGGAGTTCGTCTAGGGACAGGGGGGACCAAGAGACCCAGTACTTC. V is TRBV30 and J is TRBJ2-5; 11 bases agree with TRBD1. Germline CDR1 reads GTSNPN; CDR2 reads SVGIG (reference sequence). The CDR3 is made up of 17 amino acids. V lost 2 bases to trimming and J lost 0 bases; unmatched junction nucleotides: 8. The full variable domain, rest sourced from reference TRBV30 and TRBJ2-5, is SQTIHQWPATLVQPVGSPLSLECTVEGTSNPNLYWYRQAAGRGLQLLFYSVGIGQISSEVPQNLSASRPQDRQFILSSKKLLLSDSGFYLCAWSSSRDRGDQETQYFGPGTRLLVL.

The rearrangement uses TRBV7-2 and TRBJ2-1; 11 bases fit TRBD2. Germline V gene sequence: CDR1 SGHTA, CDR2 FQGNSA. V gave up 5 bases and J gave up 3 bases; unmatched junction bases: 6. The CDR3 runs 16 residues. The CDR3 here is CASSAPGLAVYNEQFF. CDR3 coding DNA: TGTGCCAGCAGCGCACCGGGACTAGCGGTCTACAATGAGCAGTTCTTC.

The chain joins TRBV28 to TRBJ1-4; no clear D gene. The V end lost 6 bases, the J end lost 5 bases, and 10 bases lay between the germline ends. The V gene's germline CDR1 is MDHEN and CDR2 SYDVKM. This CDR3 is built from 13 residues. The CDR3 DNA reads as TGTGCCAGCAGCCCCGCGTTAAATGAAAAACTGTTTTTT. Residues: CASSPALNEKLFF. Full variable domain (remainder filled in from reference TRBV28 and TRBJ1-4): DVKVTQSSRYLVKRTGEKVFLECVQDMDHENMFWYRQDPGLGLRLIYFSYDVKMKEKGDIPEGYSVSREKKERFSLILESASTNQTSMYLCASSPALNEKLFFGSGTQLSVL.

The J gene is TRBJ2-7, the V gene TRBV2; TRBD1 aligns across 7 bases. V trimming: 6 bases; J trimming: 0 bases; junction bases outside the gene matches: 11. The germline V gene encodes CDR1 SNHLY and CDR2 FYNNEI. CDR3 length: 16 amino acids. The CDR3 coding sequence is TGTGCCAGCAGATCCCCGGGACAGCCGCACTCCTACGAGCAGTACTTC. Protein sequence: CASRSPGQPHSYEQYF.

The chain uses TRBV5-5 and TRBJ1-2, with D possibly being TRBD1 (5 bases). Germline V gene lookup returns CDR1 SGHKS and CDR2 YYEKEE (reference sequence). The CDR3 is 15 amino acids. The V and J ends lost 3 bases and 4 bases respectively, with 16 bases between them. The DNA of the CDR3 is TGTGCCAGCAGCTCGGAGGGACCCCTGGCCTATGGCTACACCTTC. Amino acid sequence: CASSSEGPLAYGYTF.

J is TRBJ1-2 and V is TRBV6-6; D is unclear. Germline V gene sequence: CDR1 MNHNY, CDR2 SVGAGI (reference sequence). The CDR3 consists of 14 residues. The ends were cut back, 6 bases at V and 3 bases at J, with 14 bases in the middle. Written as DNA, the CDR3 is TGTGCCAGCAGCAAGGTTGACAAGGACTATGGCTACACCTTC. Its protein product is CASSKVDKDYGYTF.

This rearrangement joins TRBV30 to TRBJ1-2; TRBD1 aligns across 9 bases. With V trimmed by 2 bases and J by 6 bases, 4 bases remained unmatched. The CDR3 has 13 residues. Looked up from germline, CDR1 is GTSNPN and CDR2 is SVGIG (reference sequence). The CDR3 sequence is CAWSQTGGNGYTF. The CDR3 region has the DNA TGTGCCTGGAGTCAGACAGGGGGAAATGGCTACACCTTC. The full variable domain, completed using reference TRBV30 and TRBJ1-2, is SQTIHQWPATLVQPVGSPLSLECTVEGTSNPNLYWYRQAAGRGLQLLFYSVGIGQISSEVPQNLSASRPQDRQFILSSKKLLLSDSGFYLCAWSQTGGNGYTFGSGTRLTVV.

The chain has TRBV30 and TRBJ1-5, with no clear D. CDR1 is GTSNPN and CDR2 is SVGIG in the germline V gene (reference sequence). The ends were cut back, 3 bases at V and 1 base at J, with 16 bases in the middle. There are 16 residues in the CDR3. The chain's CDR3 is CAWSYEAGVSNQPQHF. The CDR3 region has the DNA TGTGCCTGGAGCTACGAGGCCGGGGTCAGCAATCAGCCCCAGCATTTT. Full variable domain (missing parts from reference TRBV30 and TRBJ1-5): SQTIHQWPATLVQPVGSPLSLECTVEGTSNPNLYWYRQAAGRGLQLLFYSVGIGQISSEVPQNLSASRPQDRQFILSSKKLLLSDSGFYLCAWSYEAGVSNQPQHFGDGTRLSIL.

This clone has just a few counts. The V gene is TRBV19, the J gene TRBJ2-6; D perhaps matches TRBD1 (6 bases). The germline CDR1 and CDR2 sequences are LNHDA and SQIVND (reference sequence). The CDR3 contains 15 residues. V lost 11 bases to trimming and J lost 1 base, with 15 bases between them. The CDR3 region has the DNA TGTGCCGGATCACAGGGAATGTCTGGGGCCAACGTCCTGACTTTC. As protein: CAGSQGMSGANVLTF.

This clone was recorded at least ten times. The chain combines TRBV19 with TRBJ1-1, with D tentatively TRBD1 (6 bases). The CDR3 runs to 13 residues. The V and J ends lost 5 bases and 2 bases respectively, with 9 bases between them. Germline values: CDR1 LNHDA, CDR2 SQIVND (reference sequence). Written as DNA, the CDR3 is TGTGCCAGTAGTGCGGACAGAAACACTGAAGCTTTCTTT. Its protein is CASSADRNTEAFF.